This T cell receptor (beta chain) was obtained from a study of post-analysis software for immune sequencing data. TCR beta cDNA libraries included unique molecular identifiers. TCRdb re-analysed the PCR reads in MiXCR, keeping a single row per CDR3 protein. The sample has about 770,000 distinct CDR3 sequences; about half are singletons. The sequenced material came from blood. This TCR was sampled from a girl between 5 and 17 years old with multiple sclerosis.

This CDR3 is CSAHDSGKPYNEQFF. Here the CDR3 DNA reads TGCAGTGCCCACGATAGCGGGAAACCCTACAATGAGCAGTTCTTC. This chain joins TRBV20-1 and TRBJ2-1, with 8 bases identical to TRBD2. J gave up 2 bases and V 6 bases, and 9 bases lay outside the gene matches. CDR1 and CDR2 (germline): DFQATT, SNEGSKA (reference sequence). The CDR3 is 15 amino acids.